Shown below are 18 T cell receptor beta chains from a single sample sequenced in a study of blood T cell repertoires in COVID-19 (dated by TCRdb to 2018 to 2021). The method behind the library was the immunoSEQ multiplex PCR assay. TCRdb's version of the immuneACCESS table is confined to in-frame rearrangements and falls short of the full clone set. An unresolved V gene accounts for under half of the shortfall where checked; the remainder is of unknown origin. Within this sample are about 480,000 clones, with around nine tenths of them counted one time only. About 2% of the sample is held by the ten biggest clonotypes. The source material was PBMCs or T cells enriched from blood (not recorded which). These receptors originate from a woman aged 40 to 55 who had recovered from COVID-19.

V usage is TRBV7-6 and J usage is TRBJ2-1; tentative D call: TRBD2 (5 bases). This CDR3 region has 16 residues. V lost 3 bases and J lost 8, with 20 bases in between. CDR1 is SGHVS and CDR2 is FNYEAQ in the germline V gene. The DNA of the CDR3 is TGTGCCAGCAGCTTTTTAGTCATTCCGGGGAGAGATGAGCAGTTCTTC. As protein: CASSFLVIPGRDEQFF.

The chain has TRBV10-2 and TRBJ2-1, with 7 nucleotides matching TRBD2. The CDR3 has 17 amino acids. The germline V gene has CDR1 WSHSY and CDR2 SAAADI. The V segment lost 6 bases and the J segment 4 bases; nucleotides outside the gene matches: 15. The CDR3 DNA reads TGCGCCAGCAGGGACCAACCCGCTAGCGGAGTTTACAATGAGCAGTTCTTC. Protein: CASRDQPASGVYNEQFF.

This sequence joins TRBV7-9 and TRBJ1-5; tentative D call: TRBD1 (6 bases). This CDR3 has 13 residues. CDR1 is SEHNR, CDR2 FQNEAQ, per germline (reference sequence). Trimming removed 4 bases at V and 6 bases at J, with 10 bases between. The CDR3 region is CASSSGGGQPQHF. Written as DNA, the CDR3 is TGTGCCAGCAGCTCGGGGGGCGGTCAGCCCCAGCATTTT.

Concerning this clone itself: The junction departs from the called germline gene at one end, perhaps through a read error. The sample has other DNA sequences that encode this CDR3 too. This rearrangement joins TRBV7-7 to TRBJ2-2, with 9 bases matching TRBD1. This CDR3 has 15 residues. In germline, CDR1 is SSHAT, CDR2 FNYEAQ (reference sequence). The CDR3 DNA is TGTGCTAGCAGCTTGGGGACAGGGAACCCCGGGGAGCTGTTTTTT. Its translation: CASSLGTGNPGELFF. The variable domain in full, with the rest retrieved from reference TRBV7-7 and TRBJ2-2, is GAGVSQSPRYKVTKRGQDVTLRCDPISSHATLYWYQQALGQGPEFLTYFNYEAQPDKSGLPSDRFSAERPEGSISTLTIQRTEQRDSAMYRCASSLGTGNPGELFFGEGSRLTVL.

The chain is built from TRBV3-1 (or the pseudogene TRBV3-2) and TRBJ1-2; maybe TRBD1 (6 bases). The CDR3 has 12 residues. Trimming removed 5 bases from V and 7 bases from J, with 11 bases in between. CDR1 LGHDT and CDR2 YNNKEL come from the germline V gene (reference sequence). Here the CDR3 DNA reads TGTGCCAGCAGCAACAGGGACGCTGGCTACACCTTC. Protein sequence: CASSNRDAGYTF.

The chain uses TRBV12-3 or TRBV12-4 and TRBJ2-1; possibly TRBD2 for D (6 bases). The CDR3 runs to 13 residues. V lost 7 bases, J lost 10 bases, and 17 bases lay in between. The CDR3 DNA sequence: TGTGCCAGCATGCTCGGAGGAGGGTCAGAGCAGTTCTTC. This codes for CASMLGGGSEQFF.

V and J are TRBV9 and TRBJ1-1; 7 bases are shared with TRBD1. Trimming at V came to 3 bases and at J to 4 bases, leaving 3 bases not matched to a gene. The germline gives CDR1 SGDLS, CDR2 YYNGEE. This CDR3 comprises 13 residues. CDR3 nucleotide sequence: TGTGCCAGCAGCGCTACAGGGGTCACTGAAGCTTTCTTT. Translation: CASSATGVTEAFF.

This chain connects TRBV4-1 to TRBJ1-4; TRBD1 matches 9 bases. The CDR3 has 13 residues. CDR1 MGHRA and CDR2 YSYEKL come from the germline V gene. The J segment lost 7 bases and the V segment lost 6 bases, leaving 3 bases of the junction unmatched. The CDR3 protein is CASSGQGSEKLFF. The CDR3 coding sequence is TGCGCCAGCAGTGGACAGGGGAGTGAAAAACTGTTTTTT.

This clone was observed a single time. The chain is built from TRBV4-1 and TRBJ1-6, with 11 bases aligning to TRBD1. Trimming removed 6 bases from V and 9 bases from J; junction bases left unmatched: 4. This CDR3 has 14 amino acids. Per germline, CDR1 MGHRA and CDR2 YSYEKL. The CDR3 nucleotides read TGCGCCAGCAGAGGGACAGGGGGAGGTTCACCCCTCCACTTT. It translates to CASRGTGGGSPLHF.

Comment on this clone: Additional DNA sequences in this sample encode the identical CDR3. This chain uses TRBV5-1 with TRBJ2-7; no clear D gene. The germline gives CDR1 SGHRS, CDR2 YFSETQ. The CDR3 is made up of 14 amino acids. V gave up 0 bases and J gave up 0 bases, with 7 bases separating them. The chain's CDR3 is CASSLVGSSYEQYF. The CDR3 coding sequence is TGCGCCAGCAGCTTGGTTGGCTCCTCCTACGAGCAGTACTTC. The full variable domain, its missing parts supplied by reference TRBV5-1 and TRBJ2-7, is KAGVTQTPRYLIKTRGQQVTLSCSPISGHRSVSWYQQTPGQGLQFLFEYFSETQRNKGNFPGRFSGRQFSNSRSEMNVSTLELGDSALYLCASSLVGSSYEQYFGPGTRLTVT.

Comments on this clone: Distinct nucleotide sequences in the sample also encode this CDR3. The rearrangement joins TRBV9 to TRBJ2-1; TRBD2 is a possible D gene (5 bases). The CDR3 contains 15 residues. The V and J ends lost 0 bases and 2 bases respectively, with 9 bases between them. CDR1 SGDLS and CDR2 YYNGEE come from the germline V gene. The CDR3 sequence is CASSVGGQTYNEQFF. CDR3 DNA: TGTGCCAGCAGCGTAGGCGGGCAAACCTACAATGAGCAGTTCTTC.

The rearrangement links TRBV3-1 (or the pseudogene TRBV3-2) to TRBJ2-1; 7 bases match TRBD1. The CDR3 is made up of 14 amino acids. Germline CDR1 is LGHDT and CDR2 is YNNKEL (reference sequence). With 4 bases clipped from V and 12 bases from J, the junction kept 12 bases outside the gene matches. CDR3 sequence (DNA): TGTGCCAGCAGCCTTCTCCTAGGGGGCGGAGGGCAGTTCTTC. It encodes CASSLLLGGGGQFF.

This clone was detected once. The chain carries TRBV5-4 and TRBJ1-2; 8 nucleotides agree with TRBD1. Germline lookup yields CDR1 SGHNT and CDR2 YYREEE (reference sequence). V lost 3 bases, J lost 3 bases, and 7 bases stayed unmatched. This CDR3 has 15 amino acids. The CDR3, as DNA: TGTGCCAGCAGCTCCCCGACAGGGGACTACTATGGCTACACCTTC. This translates into CASSSPTGDYYGYTF.

This clone was seen only once. The CDR3 DNA reads as TGTGCCAGCAGTTTATTATCAGTCGGACAGGGGGCCGGGCAGCCCCAGCATTTT. Amino acid sequence: CASSLLSVGQGAGQPQHF. J is TRBJ1-5 and V is TRBV27; 11 positions match TRBD1. Germline V gene lookup returns CDR1 MNHEY and CDR2 SMNVEV (reference sequence). The CDR3 runs to 18 residues. J was trimmed by 7 bases and V by 1 base; bases with no gene match: 12.

The rearrangement joins TRBV19 to TRBJ2-4, with 10 bases lining up with TRBD1. The J segment lost 1 base and the V segment lost 1 base, leaving 4 bases of the junction unmatched. This CDR3 is 17 amino acids long. The V gene's germline CDR1 is LNHDA and CDR2 SQIVND (reference sequence). CDR3 sequence reads: CASSIGGQGVAKNIQYF. As DNA, the CDR3 is TGTGCCAGTAGTATAGGAGGACAGGGGGTGGCCAAAAACATTCAGTACTTC.

CDR3 residues: CASSYSGTGDSYEQYF. CDR3 sequence (DNA): TGTGCCAGCAGTTACTCCGGGACAGGGGATTCCTACGAGCAGTACTTC. The chain couples TRBV6-5 to TRBJ2-7; 10 nucleotides agree with TRBD1. The CDR3 runs to 16 residues. CDR1 is MNHEY and CDR2 is SVGAGI in the germline V gene. J was trimmed by 1 base and V by 0 bases; bases with no gene match: 3.

This clone occurred once. The DNA for the CDR3 is TGCGCCAGCAGCCCCGGACAGGACGGAAAACTGTTTTTT. This gives the protein CASSPGQDGKLFF. This rearrangement joins TRBV4-3 to TRBJ1-4; 7 positions agree with TRBD1. V trimming: 4 bases; J trimming: 10 bases; junction bases outside the gene matches: 6. The germline V gene encodes CDR1 LGHNA and CDR2 YSLEER. CDR3 length: 13 residues.

The chain has TRBV5-4 and TRBJ2-5; possibly TRBD2 for D (5 bases). The V and J ends lost 4 bases and 0 bases respectively, with 10 bases between them. The CDR3 sequence is 14 residues long. Germline values: CDR1 SGHNT, CDR2 YYREEE (reference sequence). Here the CDR3 reads CASSRVAYQETQYF. CDR3 nucleotide sequence: TGTGCCAGCAGCCGAGTAGCGTACCAAGAGACCCAGTACTTC.